Below are 6 T cell receptor beta chains sequenced from a single sample in a study of beta chain features in type 1 diabetes (dated by TCRdb to 2016 to 2019). Libraries came from the immunoSEQ multiplex PCR assay. The High Capacity cDNA Reverse Transcription Kit was used to reverse transcribe all of the isolated RNA, meaning that expressed TCRB transcripts were what got sequenced. This is the immuneACCESS table as TCRdb keeps it, with only in-frame sequences that have V and J called. A part of the clones is gone; compared with another copy, unresolved V genes explain less than half, and the rest is unexplained. A total of roughly 250,000 clones appear in this sample, 9.6% of them only once. The ten most abundant clones make up less than 0.035% of the sample. Sequencing was done on a sample of naive CD4+ T cells from blood. The cell subset or site tag for this specimen amounts to: true naive CD4+ T cells. The receptors here all came from a young woman in good health.

This clone was recorded at least ten times. V usage is TRBV7-9 and J usage is TRBJ2-7; D is undetermined. V was cut by 2 bases and J by 3 bases, with 5 bases left in between. The CDR3 runs to 12 residues. The germline CDR1 and CDR2 sequences are SEHNR and FQNEAQ (reference sequence). The CDR3 is CASSLPNYEQYF. The CDR3 region has the DNA TGTGCCAGCAGCTTACCAAACTACGAGCAGTACTTC.

The chain is built from TRBV30 and TRBJ1-2; 7 bases agree with TRBD1. J lost 8 bases, V lost 3 bases, and 9 bases had no gene match. This CDR3 region has 13 residues. CDR1 GTSNPN and CDR2 SVGIG come from the germline V gene (reference sequence). CDR3 region: CAWSETGLRGYTF. The CDR3 bases are TGTGCCTGGAGCGAGACAGGGCTTCGGGGCTACACCTTC.

This clone was seen ten or more times. The chain has TRBV9 and TRBJ1-3, with unresolved D. V lost 0 bases, J lost 2 bases, and 6 bases lay in between. From germline, CDR1 is SGDLS and CDR2 YYNGEE. The CDR3 is 14 residues long. CDR3 coding DNA: TGTGCCAGCAGCGTAGTCGCAGCTGGAAACACCATATATTTT. Translated, it gives CASSVVAAGNTIYF.

This clone was observed a handful of times. V and J are TRBV5-4 and TRBJ1-2; a weak D match, TRBD1 (5 bases). The length of the CDR3 is 15 residues. Between the trimmed V and J ends, which lost 0 bases and 4 bases, there was a span of 13 bases. Per germline, CDR1 SGHNT and CDR2 YYREEE (reference sequence). The CDR3: CASSLVSGTGYGYTF. The CDR3 nucleotides read TGTGCCAGCAGCTTGGTGTCGGGGACTGGCTATGGCTACACCTTC.

The J gene is TRBJ1-4, the V gene TRBV5-1; possibly TRBD1 for D (6 bases). Between the trimmed V and J ends, which lost 3 bases and 6 bases, there was a span of 15 bases. The CDR3 has 15 amino acids. Germline-derived CDR1 and CDR2 are SGHRS and YFSETQ. The chain's CDR3 is CASSSGGGRDEKLFF. The CDR3 DNA reads as TGCGCCAGCAGCTCCGGGGGGGGCAGAGATGAAAAACTGTTTTTT.

The sample holds a few counts of this clone. This rearrangement joins TRBV7-3 to TRBJ1-5; 10 bases agree with TRBD1. With 5 bases clipped from V and 2 bases from J, the junction kept 12 bases outside the gene matches. The CDR3 covers 18 residues. Germline V gene data show CDR1 as SGHTA and CDR2 as FQGTGA. The DNA of the CDR3 is TGTGCCAGCAGCCTAAAAGGGTGGGGACAGGGGTGCAATCAGCCCCAGCATTTT. Residues: CASSLKGWGQGCNQPQHF.